The entry below describes one TCR beta chain. Antigen specificity is unknown. Sequencing used immunoSEQ multiplex PCR; TCRdb keeps in-frame clones, though not all of them. Of 110,000 to 150,000 clones in the sample, roughly nine tenths were seen once. This specimen belongs to a study of cytomegalovirus exposure and HLA in healthy donors. General study findings and limits: Both high specificity and high sensitivity reportedly marked the classifier's diagnosis of cytomegalovirus status. In vitro testing confirmed a few CMV-associated chains as specific for CMV antigens. A later analysis found first-cohort TCR clusters tended to co-occur in the 90 to 150 validation repertoires. TCR beta chains numbering under 200 were designated cytomegalovirus-associated.

The CDR3 consists of 17 residues. Germline V gene data show CDR1 as LGHNA and CDR2 as YSLEER. V shed 3 bases and J 10 bases; nucleotides not matched to a gene: 14. The sequenced material came from PBMCs. V is TRBV4-3 and J is TRBJ2-1; TRBD2 matches at 11 bases. The TCR was taken from a man aged 18 to 35 in good health and CMV-seronegative. The CDR3 nucleotides read TGCGCCAGCAGCCATTTCCCGCGACTAGCGGGGAGGCTAGAGCAGTTCTTC. Its translation is CASSHFPRLAGRLEQFF.